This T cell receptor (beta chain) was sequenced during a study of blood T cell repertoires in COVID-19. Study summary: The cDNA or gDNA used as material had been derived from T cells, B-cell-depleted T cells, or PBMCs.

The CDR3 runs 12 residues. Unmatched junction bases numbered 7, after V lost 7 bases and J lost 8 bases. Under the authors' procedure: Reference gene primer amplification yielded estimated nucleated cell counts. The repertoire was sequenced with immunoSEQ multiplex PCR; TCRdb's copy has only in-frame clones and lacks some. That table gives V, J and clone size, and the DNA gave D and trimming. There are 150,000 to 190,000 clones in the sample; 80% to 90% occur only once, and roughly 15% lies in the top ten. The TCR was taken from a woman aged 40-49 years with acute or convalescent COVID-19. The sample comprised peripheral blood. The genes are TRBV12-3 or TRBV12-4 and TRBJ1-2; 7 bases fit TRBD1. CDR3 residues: CASTPQGGGYTF. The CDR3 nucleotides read TGTGCCAGCACCCCGCAGGGGGGCGGCTACACCTTC.